This TCR beta chain came from a study of T cell responses to AZD1222 COVID-19 vaccine. The germline V gene encodes CDR1 MDHEN and CDR2 SYDVKM. The CDR3 spans 15 residues. V lost 5 bases and J lost 5; bases outside the gene matches: 10. This table comes from immunoSEQ multiplex PCR, and its TCRdb copy is limited to in-frame clones, with some not included. The table has over 100,000 clones, around 90% seen once. Specimen: peripheral blood, collected on day 0 of AZD1222 vaccination. The receptor was isolated from an adult in good health. The J gene is TRBJ2-5, the V gene TRBV28, with 8 bases lining up with TRBD1. CDR3 coding DNA: TGTGCCAGCAGTACTCGACAGGGGAGTTTGGAGACCCAGTACTTC. This encodes CASSTRQGSLETQYF.